The 10 T cell receptor beta chains listed next were all sequenced from one sample in a study of T cell repertoires in cytomegalovirus infection. MiXCR, applied by TCRdb to the reads, yields one record per CDR3 protein. This table holds approximately 83,000 distinct CDR3 sequences, 20% to 30% found once. Their recognized antigens are unknown. The sample consisted of CD8+ T cells from cultured PBMCs, taken from culture after CMV antigen stimulation. These receptor sequences come from a human donor in good health (CMV status not recorded). Some clones in this sample may be carry-over from other donors' samples.

This clonotype was detected a few times. The rearrangement uses TRBV12-3 or TRBV12-4 and TRBJ1-2; D unclear. This CDR3 contains 12 residues. Trimming cost V 10 bases and J 7 bases, with 16 bases left between them. CDR3 in amino acids: CAIEWEEGGYTF. CDR3 sequence (DNA): TGTGCCATCGAGTGGGAAGAAGGTGGCTACACCTTC.

At least ten counts were recorded for this clonotype. The rearrangement joins TRBV7-8 to TRBJ2-1; 14 nucleotides line up with TRBD2. The V and J ends lost 7 bases and 8 bases, in that order; junction bases with no gene match: 7. The germline V gene encodes CDR1 SGHVS and CDR2 FQNEAQ. This CDR3 region has 15 residues. CDR3 loop: CASTLTSGGADEQFF. CDR3 in DNA: TGTGCCAGCACCCTGACTAGCGGGGGGGCGGATGAGCAGTTCTTC.

The gene calls are TRBV19 and TRBJ1-1; D unresolved. The CDR3 length is 12 residues. The ends were cut back, 11 bases at V and 1 base at J, with 11 bases in the middle. Germline CDR1 is LNHDA and CDR2 is SQIVND (reference sequence). CDR3 in DNA: TGTGCCCGTAAGCTTGGGAACACTGAAGCTTTCTTT. Translating gives CARKLGNTEAFF. The variable domain in full, with the rest retrieved from reference TRBV19 and TRBJ1-1, is DGGITQSPKYLFRKEGQNVTLSCEQNLNHDAMYWYRQDPGQGLRLIYYSQIVNDFQKGDIAEGYSVSREKKESFPLTVTSAQKNPTAFYLCARKLGNTEAFFGQGTRLTVV.

The chain uses TRBV20-1 and TRBJ2-7; 7 positions agree with TRBD1. Germline V gene sequence: CDR1 DFQATT, CDR2 SNEGSKA (reference sequence). CDR3 length equals 14 residues. Germline trimming cut 6 bases from V and 0 bases from J; bases unmatched to any gene: 8. The CDR3 loop reads CSAQGQLGSYEQYF. CDR3 bases: TGCAGTGCACAGGGACAGCTCGGCTCCTACGAGCAGTACTTC.

Ten or more counts support this clonotype. This chain connects TRBV7-2 to TRBJ1-4; no firm D call. Trimming took off 5 bases at V and 5 bases at J, with 15 bases between the two ends. Germline lookup yields CDR1 SGHTA and CDR2 FQGNSA. CDR3 length: 15 residues. The CDR3 nucleotides are TGTGCCAGCAGCCCCCAGTGGAGGATCAATGAAAAACTGTTTTTT. Encoded protein: CASSPQWRINEKLFF.

J is TRBJ2-1 and V is TRBV29-1; D possibly corresponds to TRBD1 (5 bases). Trimming stripped 6 bases from V and 3 bases from J, with 6 bases between. The CDR3 loop spans 11 amino acids. Germline V gene lookup returns CDR1 SQVTM and CDR2 ANQGSEA. This CDR3 is CSVTDYNEQFF. The CDR3 DNA follows: TGCAGCGTGACAGACTACAATGAGCAGTTCTTC.

The J gene is TRBJ2-7, the V gene TRBV3-1; 9 nucleotides agree with TRBD2. CDR3 length: 15 residues. The J segment lost 5 bases and the V segment lost 0 bases, leaving 5 bases of the junction unmatched. Looked up from germline, CDR1 is LGHDT and CDR2 is YNNKEL (reference sequence). The CDR3 reads CASSQEDSGSDEQYF. The CDR3 region has the DNA TGTGCCAGCAGCCAAGAGGATAGCGGGAGCGACGAGCAGTACTTC.

This clonotype appeared many times. The V gene is TRBV7-9, the J gene TRBJ2-5; D not resolved. V was pared by 2 bases and J by 1 base, with 8 bases between. The CDR3 covers 14 residues. Looked up from germline, CDR1 is SEHNR and CDR2 is FQNEAQ (reference sequence). This CDR3 is CASSLITVQETQYF. CDR3 in DNA: TGTGCCAGCAGCTTAATCACAGTCCAAGAGACCCAGTACTTC.

This clonotype has only a few counts. This chain uses TRBV7-6 with TRBJ1-1, with D hard to call. The V gene lost 1 base and the J gene lost 1 base, with 7 bases spanning the gap. Germline-derived CDR1 and CDR2 are SGHVS and FNYEAQ. CDR3 size: 14 residues. The CDR3 reads CASSLGRSNTEAFF. As DNA, the CDR3 is TGTGCCAGCAGCTTAGGGCGGTCGAACACTGAAGCTTTCTTT. The full variable domain, with the rest looked up from reference TRBV7-6 and TRBJ1-1, is GAGVSQSPRYKVTKRGQDVALRCDPISGHVSLYWYRQALGQGPEFLTYFNYEAQQDKSGLPNDRFSAERPEGSISTLTIQRTEQRDSAMYRCASSLGRSNTEAFFGQGTRLTVV.

This sequence joins TRBV11-3 and TRBJ1-2; possibly TRBD1 for D (5 bases). CDR1 SGHNT and CDR2 YENEEA come from the germline V gene. V dropped 2 bases and J dropped 4 bases, with 11 bases sitting between them. CDR3 length equals 14 residues. The CDR3 loop reads CASSLKGPSYGYTF. CDR3 DNA sequence: TGTGCCAGCAGCTTAAAGGGGCCCTCCTATGGCTACACCTTC.